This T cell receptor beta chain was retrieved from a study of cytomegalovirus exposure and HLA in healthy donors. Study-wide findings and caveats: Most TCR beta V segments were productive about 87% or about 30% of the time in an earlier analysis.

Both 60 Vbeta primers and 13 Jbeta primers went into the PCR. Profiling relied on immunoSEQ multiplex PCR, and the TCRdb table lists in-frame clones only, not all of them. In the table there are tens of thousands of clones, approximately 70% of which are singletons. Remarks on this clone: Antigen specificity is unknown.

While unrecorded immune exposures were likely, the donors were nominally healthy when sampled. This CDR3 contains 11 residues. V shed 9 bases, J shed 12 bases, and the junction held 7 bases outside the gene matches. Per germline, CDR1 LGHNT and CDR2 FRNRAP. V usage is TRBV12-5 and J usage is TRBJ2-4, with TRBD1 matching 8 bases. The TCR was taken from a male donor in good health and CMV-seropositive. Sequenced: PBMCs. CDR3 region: CASGTGLNQYF. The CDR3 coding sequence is TGTGCTAGCGGGACAGGACTGAATCAGTACTTC.